This T cell receptor (beta chain) derives from a study of T cells of healthy individuals. Germline values: CDR1 LGHNA, CDR2 YSLEER. The CDR3 covers 17 residues. TCRdb reprocessed the 5' RACE reads via MiXCR and lists one record per CDR3 protein. The sample carries 50,000 to 55,000 distinct CDR3 sequences, under 15% recorded once. On this clonotype: One end of the junction does not line up with germline, which may come from a read error.

The origin of this receptor is a human donor in good health. The chain joins TRBV4-3 to TRBJ1-2; 7 nucleotides line up with TRBD1. The CDR3: CASSPGQTISTNYGYTF. CDR3 sequence (DNA): TGTGCCAGCAGCCCGGGACAGACCATATCTACTAACTATGGCTACACCTTC.